Described below is a single T cell receptor (beta chain) sequence and its context. The sample originates from a study of blood T cells in healthy people across ages. The use of a sample-barcoded 5' primer and a J-beta primer mix characterized a second PCR of roughly 6 to 11 cycles. TCRdb independently ran MiXCR on the 5' RACE reads; one entry per CDR3 protein. The table has roughly 1,500,000 distinct CDR3 sequences, 40% to 50% seen once. Each sample gave at least 6.5 million isolated PBMCs. The CDR3 extends over 16 amino acids. Looked up from germline, CDR1 is SEHNR and CDR2 is FQNEAQ (reference sequence). Trimming at V came to 5 bases and at J to 5 bases, leaving 11 bases not matched to a gene.

The rearrangement uses TRBV7-9 and TRBJ2-1, with 8 bases identical to TRBD2. The sequence came from a woman younger than 30 in good health. Specimen: blood. The CDR3 coding sequence is TGTGCCAGCAGCCCCATATCAGCGGGGGACCACAATGAGCAGTTCTTC. Its translation is CASSPISAGDHNEQFF.